A single sample is the source of the 29 T cell receptor beta chains below, sequenced in a study of shared clonotypes between healthy human individuals. Positively selected for CCR7, the CD45RO-negative cells used as naive CD8 cells excluded terminally differentiated effector memory CD45RA+ cells. The repertoire was sequenced with immunoSEQ multiplex PCR; TCRdb's copy has only in-frame clones and lacks some. The sample shows 2 million to 2.5 million clones, 85% to 95% of them seen only once. The sequencing sample was made of naive CD8+ T cells sorted from blood. Receptors originate from a man aged 18 to 35 in good health.

Written as DNA, the CDR3 is TGTGCCAGCAGTTTATATCAGAATACCGGGGAGCTGTTTTTT. Its protein is CASSLYQNTGELFF. The genes are TRBV28 and TRBJ2-2, with D unclear. V was pared by 1 base and J by 5 bases, with 8 bases between. The CDR3 has 14 residues. Germline V gene sequence: CDR1 MDHEN, CDR2 SYDVKM.

The V gene is TRBV10-3, the J gene TRBJ2-3; 13 positions match TRBD2. The germline V gene has CDR1 ENHRY and CDR2 SYGVKD. With V trimmed by 6 bases and J by 3 bases, 6 bases remained unmatched. This CDR3 comprises 16 residues. This CDR3 is CAISHGLAGETDTQYF. The CDR3 DNA reads TGTGCCATCAGCCACGGACTAGCGGGGGAAACAGATACGCAGTATTTT.

This chain links TRBV6-5 with TRBJ1-1; TRBD1 agrees at 11 bases. Germline V CDR1 and CDR2: MNHEY, SVGAGI. V shed 5 bases, J shed 6 bases, and the junction held 5 bases outside the gene matches. The CDR3 totals 14 residues. The CDR3, as DNA: TGTGCCAGCAGTCTGTCGGGACAGGGGGCTGAAGCTTTCTTT. Amino acids: CASSLSGQGAEAFF.

The rearrangement joins TRBV30 to TRBJ2-2, with 7 bases matching TRBD2. This CDR3 region has 13 residues. CDR1 and CDR2 from the germline V gene are GTSNPN and SVGIG (reference sequence). J gave up 7 bases and V 3 bases, and 5 bases lay outside the gene matches. CDR3 sequence: CAWSYGGVGELFF. CDR3 sequence (DNA): TGTGCCTGGAGCTATGGGGGGGTCGGGGAGCTGTTTTTT.

This clone came up once. The genes are TRBV30 and TRBJ2-6; no reliable D call. This CDR3 region has 13 residues. V gave up 5 bases and J gave up 3 bases, with 8 bases separating them. Germline CDR1 reads GTSNPN; CDR2 reads SVGIG (reference sequence). The chain's CDR3 is CAWELSGANVLTF. DNA of the CDR3: TGTGCCTGGGAACTGAGTGGGGCCAACGTCCTGACTTTC.

The chain couples TRBV27 to TRBJ2-1, with 7 bases aligning to TRBD2. Germline V gene lookup returns CDR1 MNHEY and CDR2 SMNVEV (reference sequence). After removal of 3 bases from V and 5 bases from J, the junction contained 4 bases not matched to a gene. The CDR3 is made up of 14 amino acids. The chain's CDR3 is CASSFRDYDNEQFF. As DNA, the CDR3 is TGTGCCAGCAGTTTCCGGGACTACGACAATGAGCAGTTCTTC.

This clone has a single count. Other DNA sequences in this sample translate to the same CDR3. The chain has TRBV5-1 and TRBJ2-7; no firm D call. The germline gives CDR1 SGHRS, CDR2 YFSETQ. This CDR3 spans 14 amino acids. V was trimmed by 0 bases and J by 0 bases, leaving 7 bases between them. This CDR3 is CASSLAGSSYEQYF. CDR3 DNA sequence: TGCGCCAGCAGCTTGGCCGGCAGCTCCTACGAGCAGTACTTC.

V is TRBV4-3 and J is TRBJ2-1; the D is unclear. The germline CDR1 and CDR2 sequences are LGHNA and YSLEER. This CDR3 is 16 amino acids long. V dropped 0 bases and J dropped 3 bases, with 12 bases sitting between them. The DNA of the CDR3 is TGCGCCAGCAGCCAAGATCCCCAGCCGAGCTACAATGAGCAGTTCTTC. This sequence encodes CASSQDPQPSYNEQFF.

This clone showed up just once. The gene calls are TRBV9 and TRBJ2-7, with D perhaps matching TRBD1 (5 bases). Germline CDR1 reads SGDLS; CDR2 reads YYNGEE. Trimming left V 0 bases short and J 4 bases short, with 11 bases between. CDR3 size: 14 residues. The CDR3 sequence: CASSVGEGVYEQYF. CDR3 nucleotides: TGTGCCAGCAGCGTAGGGGAAGGGGTTTACGAGCAGTACTTC.

CDR3: CASSLNTYEQYF. For the CDR3, the DNA is TGTGCCAGCAGTCTGAACACGTACGAGCAGTACTTC. The V and J genes are TRBV6-6 and TRBJ2-7, with D hard to call. The V and J ends lost 5 bases and 4 bases respectively, with 9 bases between them. This CDR3 is built from 12 residues. Germline-derived CDR1 and CDR2 are MNHNY and SVGAGI (reference sequence).

The rearrangement uses TRBV6-5 and TRBJ2-5; TRBD1 is a possible D gene (6 bases). In germline, CDR1 is MNHEY, CDR2 SVGAGI. The CDR3 contains 15 residues. V was trimmed by 0 bases and J by 5 bases, leaving 13 bases between them. The CDR3 reads CASSYSKQGYETQYF. Written as DNA, the CDR3 is TGTGCCAGCAGTTACTCGAAACAGGGTTATGAGACCCAGTACTTC.

The rearrangement links TRBV27 to TRBJ1-2; TRBD1 matches 7 bases. Germline V gives CDR1 MNHEY, CDR2 SMNVEV (reference sequence). The ends lost 6 bases at V and 6 bases at J; junction bases unmatched: 7. This CDR3 comprises 13 residues. The CDR3 here is CASSPIQGHGYTF. The CDR3, as DNA: TGTGCCAGCAGCCCCATACAGGGGCATGGCTACACCTTC.

This clone is a singleton in its sample. The chain links TRBV12-5 to TRBJ2-1; no clear D gene. The V end lost 6 bases, the J end lost 4 bases, and 4 bases lay between the germline ends. The germline V gene encodes CDR1 LGHNT and CDR2 FRNRAP. There are 11 residues in the CDR3. The CDR3 coding sequence is TGTGCTAGTGGGCAATACAATGAGCAGTTCTTC. Its protein product is CASGQYNEQFF.

This chain uses TRBV4-3 with TRBJ1-2, with D hard to call. This CDR3 has 14 residues. Germline V gives CDR1 LGHNA, CDR2 YSLEER. V was pared by 0 bases and J by 7 bases, with 12 bases between. The CDR3 sequence is CASSQDGFVSGYTF. The CDR3 DNA reads as TGCGCCAGCAGCCAAGACGGGTTCGTCTCTGGCTACACCTTC.

This chain links TRBV11-2 with TRBJ2-2; the match to TRBD2 covers 13 bases. V dropped 5 bases and J dropped 2; count of bases not matched to a gene: 11. This CDR3 spans 19 amino acids. The germline CDR1 and CDR2 sequences are SGHAT and FQNNGV. CDR3 sequence: CASSLGTSGIPLNTGELFF. CDR3 nucleotides: TGTGCCAGCAGCCTCGGGACTAGCGGGATCCCTCTTAACACCGGGGAGCTGTTTTTT.

Only one count was recorded for this clone. The chain is built from TRBV2 and TRBJ2-5; 8 bases fit TRBD1. This CDR3 has 14 amino acids. The V gene end was trimmed by 8 bases and the J gene end by 0 bases; junction bases not matched to a gene: 5. From germline, CDR1 is SNHLY and CDR2 FYNNEI. This CDR3 reads CASLGTGNQETQYF. The DNA for the CDR3 is TGTGCCAGCCTTGGGACAGGCAACCAAGAGACCCAGTACTTC.

The J gene is TRBJ2-7, the V gene TRBV11-3; the match to TRBD1 covers 8 bases. Unmatched junction bases numbered 5, after V lost 3 bases and J lost 4 bases. CDR1 is SGHNT, CDR2 YENEEA, per germline. This CDR3 region has 14 residues. CDR3 protein: CASSFTGQEYEQYF. The CDR3 nucleotides read TGTGCCAGCAGCTTTACGGGACAGGAATACGAGCAGTACTTC.

The CDR3 spells CASGAENTGELFF. The CDR3 region has the DNA TGTGCTAGTGGTGCGGAGAACACCGGGGAGCTGTTTTTT. This chain links TRBV12-5 with TRBJ2-2; no definite D call. CDR1 is LGHNT, CDR2 FRNRAP, per germline. The CDR3 is 13 amino acids. The V and J ends lost 5 bases and 1 base respectively, with 5 bases between them.

This sequence joins TRBV5-6 and TRBJ2-4, with a weak D call TRBD1 (6 bases). This CDR3 is 15 amino acids long. Between the trimmed V and J ends, which lost 4 bases and 6 bases, there was a span of 17 bases. CDR1 SGHDT and CDR2 YYEEEE come from the germline V gene. The CDR3 protein is CASSRIVEGGNIQYF. CDR3 nucleotide sequence: TGTGCCAGCAGCCGCATTGTAGAAGGGGGAAACATTCAGTACTTC.

Concerning this clone itself: The identical CDR3 is also encoded by other nucleotide sequences in the sample. The chain is built from TRBV19 and TRBJ1-2; D remains ambiguous. Trimming took 1 base from V and 8 from J, leaving 5 bases between them. The CDR3 is 11 residues long. Germline assignment: CDR1 LNHDA and CDR2 SQIVND (reference sequence). Written as DNA, the CDR3 is TGTGCCAGTAGTATAGGAGGAGGCTACACCTTC. Residues: CASSIGGGYTF.

The chain is built from TRBV5-8 and TRBJ2-1; D is ambiguous. Germline loops: CDR1 SGHTS, CDR2 YDEGEE. The CDR3 totals 15 residues. The ends were cut back, 4 bases at V and 1 base at J, with 12 bases in the middle. The CDR3 reads CASSRGLFSYNEQFF. CDR3 DNA: TGTGCCAGCAGCCGAGGCCTATTTTCCTACAATGAGCAGTTCTTC.

This chain joins TRBV7-2 and TRBJ2-5; D may be TRBD1 or TRBD2 (5 bases each). Between the trimmed V and J ends, which lost 5 bases and 9 bases, there was a span of 22 bases. In germline, CDR1 is SGHTA, CDR2 FQGNSA. The CDR3 is made up of 15 amino acids. DNA for the CDR3: TGTGCCAGCAGCCTCAGCAACAGTTACATGGGGGCCCAGTACTTC. This gives the protein CASSLSNSYMGAQYF.

The rearrangement joins TRBV7-9 to TRBJ2-1, with 7 bases fitting TRBD2. Germline V gene sequence: CDR1 SEHNR, CDR2 FQNEAQ (reference sequence). The CDR3 runs 17 residues. J gave up 0 bases and V 5 bases, and 10 bases lay outside the gene matches. CDR3 residues: CASSPGSLASSYNEQFF. The DNA for the CDR3 is TGTGCCAGCAGCCCTGGGTCACTAGCGAGCTCCTACAATGAGCAGTTCTTC.

The CDR3 reads CASSYRDRLNEQYF. The CDR3, as DNA: TGCGCCAGCAGCTACCGGGACCGACTGAACGAGCAGTACTTC. V usage is TRBV4-1 and J usage is TRBJ2-7; D may match TRBD1 or TRBD2 (5 bases each). CDR3 length: 14 residues. The V end was cut by 5 bases, the J end by 5 bases, with 16 bases between. Germline assignment: CDR1 MGHRA and CDR2 YSYEKL.

The gene calls are TRBV18 and TRBJ2-7, with D perhaps TRBD2 (5 bases). This CDR3 region has 17 residues. Trimming cost V 1 base and J 0 bases, with 16 bases left between them. CDR1 is KGHSH and CDR2 is LQKENI in the germline V gene. The CDR3 reads CASSPRGEKAGSYEQYF. CDR3 DNA: TGTGCCAGCTCACCACGGGGAGAAAAGGCGGGCTCCTACGAGCAGTACTTC.

Remarks on this clone: The same CDR3 can be traced to other DNA sequences in this sample. The genes are TRBV6-5 and TRBJ1-1; D uncertain. Germline V lookup: CDR1 MNHEY, CDR2 SVGAGI. V lost 6 bases, J lost 2 bases, and 7 bases lay in between. This CDR3 has 12 amino acids. DNA for the CDR3: TGTGCCAGCAGGGGCGTTAACACTGAAGCTTTCTTT. Its translation: CASRGVNTEAFF.

This rearrangement joins TRBV4-3 to TRBJ2-5, with a possible D match to TRBD1 (5 bases). This CDR3 comprises 17 residues. Germline V gene data show CDR1 as LGHNA and CDR2 as YSLEER. Trimming took 3 bases from V and 2 from J, leaving 19 bases between them. The CDR3 DNA follows: TGCGCCAGCAGCCAGTGGTTCGAGACAGATAAACAAGAGACCCAGTACTTC. This encodes CASSQWFETDKQETQYF.

J is TRBJ2-1 and V is TRBV29-1; 9 bases match TRBD2. The CDR3 sequence is 14 residues long. Per germline, CDR1 SQVTM and CDR2 ANQGSEA. With 4 bases clipped from V and 9 bases from J, the junction kept 10 bases outside the gene matches. The CDR3, as DNA: TGCAGCGTTGTGTCTAGCGGGAATGAGATTGAGCAGTTCTTC. Translating gives CSVVSSGNEIEQFF.

This chain connects TRBV28 to TRBJ2-7; 11 bases align to TRBD2. The CDR3 has 17 amino acids. Unmatched junction bases numbered 8, after V lost 4 bases and J lost 0 bases. CDR1 is MDHEN, CDR2 SYDVKM, per germline. The CDR3 sequence is CASSSGLAGPSSYEQYF. Here the CDR3 DNA reads TGTGCCAGCAGTTCCGGACTAGCGGGCCCGAGCTCCTACGAGCAGTACTTC.